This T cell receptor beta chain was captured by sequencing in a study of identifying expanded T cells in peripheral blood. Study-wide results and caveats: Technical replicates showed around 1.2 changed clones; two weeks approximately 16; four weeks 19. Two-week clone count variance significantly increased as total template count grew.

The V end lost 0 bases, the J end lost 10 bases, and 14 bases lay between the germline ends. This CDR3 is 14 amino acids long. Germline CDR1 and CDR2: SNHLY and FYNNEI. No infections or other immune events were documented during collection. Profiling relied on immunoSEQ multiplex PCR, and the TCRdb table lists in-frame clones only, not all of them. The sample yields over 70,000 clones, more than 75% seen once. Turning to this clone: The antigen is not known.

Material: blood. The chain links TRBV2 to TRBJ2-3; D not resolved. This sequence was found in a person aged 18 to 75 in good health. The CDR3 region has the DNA TGTGCCAGCAGTGAAGCGCTTCTGCGTAGGGCGCAGTATTTT. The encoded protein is CASSEALLRRAQYF. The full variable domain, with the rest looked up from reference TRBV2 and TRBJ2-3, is EPEVTQTPSHQVTQMGQEVILRCVPISNHLYFYWYRQILGQKVEFLVSFYNNEISEKSEIFDDQFSVERPDGSNFTLKIRSTKLEDSAMYFCASSEALLRRAQYFGPGTRLTVL.